This TCR beta chain was found in a study of T cells in Graves' hyperthyroidism and ophthalmopathy. Study-wide background: Peripheral blood samples were taken at initial diagnosis, prior to any treatment.

V was pared by 6 bases and J by 3 bases, with 12 bases between. The germline CDR1 and CDR2 sequences are SNHLY and FYNNEI. The CDR3 has 14 residues. Uncontrolled infection, other autoimmune disease, pregnancy and lactation each barred patients from inclusion. This clonotype was counted a few times. Its antigen is not identified. Amplification of TCR beta CDR3 regions was performed using RNA transcripts as template. HTBI primers drove first-round RT-PCR of the TCR CDR3. Each CDR3 protein gets one entry after TCRdb re-called the multiplex PCR reads with MiXCR. The sample includes approximately 400,000 distinct CDR3 sequences, approximately 17% of them seen just once. Overall study results and limits: Model output signaled ophthalmopathy a median roughly 6.1 months ahead of onset. Ophthalmopathy was distinguished from stable hyperthyroidism by 13 V-J signatures.

This receptor was identified in a young man with Graves' ophthalmopathy. Sequencing was performed on blood. The gene calls are TRBV2 and TRBJ2-1; tentative D call: TRBD2 (6 bases). The CDR3 loop is CASRTGGIYNEQFF. In nucleotides, the CDR3 is TGTGCCAGCAGAACAGGCGGGATCTACAATGAGCAGTTCTTC.